The 23 T cell receptor beta chains listed next were all sequenced from one sample in a study of vaccination and CD4 T cells after COVID-19. The antigens for these receptors are not known. Treatment defined: roughly 10-day PBMC culture with coronavirus spike peptide pools or control peptides (ViraFEST assay). The Oncomine TCR Beta short-read assay was applied to DNA of cultured CD4+ T cells. TCRdb re-called the PCR reads with MiXCR, one entry per CDR3 protein. The sample has over 14,000 distinct CDR3 sequences, approximately 48% seen once; the top ten hold under 8.5%. Sequenced sample: CD4+ T cells from blood, cultured in vitro. Receptors were obtained from a human donor who had recovered from COVID-19.

The genes are TRBV20-1 and TRBJ1-5; tentative D call: TRBD1 (6 bases). This CDR3 has 14 amino acids. CDR1 and CDR2 (germline): DFQATT, SNEGSKA (reference sequence). The V gene lost 4 bases and the J gene lost 0 bases, with 10 bases spanning the gap. CDR3 nucleotides: TGCAGTGCTATACAGGGAAATAGCAATCAGCCCCAGCATTTT. Protein: CSAIQGNSNQPQHF.

The chain employs TRBV20-1 and TRBJ2-3, with TRBD2 matching 12 bases. Unmatched junction bases numbered 10, after V lost 6 bases and J lost 6 bases. The CDR3 runs 15 residues. Germline V lookup: CDR1 DFQATT, CDR2 SNEGSKA (reference sequence). CDR3 protein: CSAIPTSGRQDTQYF. Here the CDR3 DNA reads TGCAGTGCCATCCCGACTAGCGGGAGACAGGATACGCAGTATTTT.

The chain links TRBV6-1 to TRBJ1-4, with D perhaps TRBD1 (5 bases). This CDR3 spans 13 amino acids. The germline V gene has CDR1 MNHNS and CDR2 SASEGT. Trimming removed 6 bases from V and 6 bases from J, with 11 bases in between. The CDR3 sequence: CASRAGRDEKLFF. CDR3 sequence (DNA): TGTGCCAGCAGGGCAGGGAGAGATGAAAAACTGTTTTTT.

This clonotype has a handful of counts. The chain carries TRBV20-1 and TRBJ2-7; D is possibly TRBD2 (6 bases). Germline assignment: CDR1 DFQATT and CDR2 SNEGSKA (reference sequence). The V and J ends lost 6 bases and 3 bases respectively, with 18 bases between them. The CDR3 is made up of 14 amino acids. The CDR3 region is CSATWGLPGYEQYF. The CDR3 DNA reads TGCAGTGCGACCTGGGGACTCCCTGGCTACGAGCAGTACTTC.

A few counts support this clonotype. The chain is built from TRBV7-2 and TRBJ1-2; D might be TRBD1 (5 bases). Trimming left V 4 bases short and J 1 base short, with 16 bases between. Looked up from germline, CDR1 is SGHTA and CDR2 is FQGNSA. CDR3 length: 16 amino acids. Here the CDR3 DNA reads TGTGCCAGCAGCTATGGCGGGGCAGGGAGTAACTATGGCTACACCTTC. Translation gives CASSYGGAGSNYGYTF. Full variable domain (remainder filled in from reference TRBV7-2 and TRBJ1-2): GAGVSQSPSNKVTEKGKDVELRCDPISGHTALYWYRQSLGQGLEFLIYFQGNSAPDKSGLPSDRFSAERTGGSVSTLTIQRTQQEDSAVYLCASSYGGAGSNYGYTFGSGTRLTVV.

This chain uses TRBV29-1 with TRBJ1-1; the match to TRBD1 covers 8 bases. The J segment lost 1 base and the V segment lost 5 bases, leaving 9 bases of the junction unmatched. The CDR3 is made up of 15 amino acids. Germline V gene data show CDR1 as SQVTM and CDR2 as ANQGSEA. The chain's CDR3 is CSVTGTGRGNTEAFF. The CDR3 DNA reads as TGCAGCGTTACAGGGACAGGCAGGGGGAACACTGAAGCTTTCTTT.

There are a few counts of this clonotype. This chain connects TRBV24-1 to TRBJ2-6; D may match TRBD1 or TRBD2 (6 bases each). The V end was cut by 12 bases, the J end by 0 bases, with 20 bases between. Germline V lookup: CDR1 KGHDR, CDR2 SFDVKD. This CDR3 is 17 amino acids long. The CDR3 spells CAAPRGEPYSGANVLTF. In nucleotides, the CDR3 is TGTGCCGCCCCTAGGGGGGAACCCTACTCTGGGGCCAACGTCCTGACTTTC.

This clonotype has a handful of counts. The CDR3 DNA reads TGTGCCAGCAGGGGGTACAGCGCCTATGGCTACACCTTC. It specifies CASRGYSAYGYTF. The V call is TRBV28, the J call TRBJ1-2; D gene ambiguous. Trimming pared 6 bases from V and 4 bases from J, leaving 12 bases between. Germline loops: CDR1 MDHEN, CDR2 SYDVKM. The CDR3 spans 13 residues.

This clonotype rates as medium-sized. This chain uses TRBV6-1 with TRBJ2-7, with 8 bases matching TRBD2. Germline V gene sequence: CDR1 MNHNS, CDR2 SASEGT. CDR3 size: 14 residues. With V trimmed by 6 bases and J by 0 bases, 4 bases remained unmatched. In nucleotides, the CDR3 is TGTGCCAGCAGGGAACTAGCGGACTCCTACGAGCAGTACTTC. The encoded protein is CASRELADSYEQYF.

This clonotype was observed a handful of times. This chain connects TRBV2 to TRBJ1-2; D uncertain. Germline V gene sequence: CDR1 SNHLY, CDR2 FYNNEI. This CDR3 is built from 13 residues. Trimming shortened V by 8 bases and J by 0 bases, and 10 bases separated the two germline ends. CDR3 nucleotides: TGTGCCAGCTGGAGTGGGGCTAACTATGGCTACACCTTC. Its protein is CASWSGANYGYTF.

The chain uses TRBV30 and TRBJ1-1; tentative D call: TRBD1 (5 bases). This CDR3 spans 13 amino acids. Germline values: CDR1 GTSNPN, CDR2 SVGIG (reference sequence). Trimming shortened V by 4 bases and J by 1 base, and 10 bases separated the two germline ends. CDR3 region: CAWMRGWNTEAFF. The CDR3 nucleotides are TGTGCCTGGATGAGGGGATGGAACACTGAAGCTTTCTTT.

The V call is TRBV29-1, the J call TRBJ1-1; 7 bases align to TRBD1. The CDR3 totals 13 residues. Germline loops: CDR1 SQVTM, CDR2 ANQGSEA. Germline trimming cut 6 bases from V and 0 bases from J; bases unmatched to any gene: 4. The CDR3 sequence: CSVGDSLNTEAFF. DNA for the CDR3: TGCAGCGTAGGGGACAGCCTGAACACTGAAGCTTTCTTT.

This clonotype has only a few counts. The chain recombines TRBV20-1 with TRBJ1-1; perhaps TRBD1 as D (5 bases). CDR1 is DFQATT, CDR2 SNEGSKA, per germline (reference sequence). V gave up 6 bases and J gave up 0 bases, with 14 bases separating them. The length of the CDR3 is 14 residues. CDR3: CSASGGGMNTEAFF. CDR3 nucleotides: TGCAGTGCATCCGGGGGTGGAATGAACACTGAAGCTTTCTTT.

This clonotype was counted a few times. This rearrangement joins TRBV7-8 to TRBJ1-2; perhaps TRBD1 as D (5 bases). CDR3 length: 16 amino acids. Germline CDR1 SGHVS, CDR2 FQNEAQ. V lost 2 bases, J lost 4 bases, and 17 bases lay in between. CDR3 sequence: CASSLSISGAFYGYTF. In DNA, the CDR3 is TGTGCCAGCAGCTTATCAATTAGTGGGGCTTTCTATGGCTACACCTTC.

The V gene is TRBV20-1, the J gene TRBJ1-5; tentatively, D is TRBD1 (5 bases). Germline CDR1 reads DFQATT; CDR2 reads SNEGSKA (reference sequence). CDR3 size: 13 residues. Trimming left V 1 base short and J 7 bases short, with 11 bases between. Written as DNA, the CDR3 is TGCAGTGCTAGAGGGGGCGCGGGGCAGCCCCAGCATTTT. It specifies CSARGGAGQPQHF.

The V gene is TRBV6-1, the J gene TRBJ1-6; the D gene is possibly TRBD1 (5 bases). The CDR3 contains 14 residues. With 10 bases removed from V and 10 bases from J, the gap between germline ends came to 20 bases. Germline assignment: CDR1 MNHNS and CDR2 SASEGT. CDR3 amino acids: CATVPTNEGSPLHF. The CDR3 DNA reads TGTGCCACCGTACCGACTAATGAGGGGTCACCCCTCCACTTT.

V gene TRBV7-2 combines with J gene TRBJ1-3; D remains unclear. CDR1 is SGHTA, CDR2 FQGNSA, per germline. The CDR3 runs to 15 residues. V was clipped by 3 bases and J by 0 bases, with 9 bases between them. The CDR3: CASSFQMSSGNTIYF. CDR3 nucleotide sequence: TGTGCCAGCAGCTTCCAGATGAGCTCTGGAAACACCATATATTTT.

This rearrangement joins TRBV5-1 to TRBJ2-1; D uncertain. With 0 bases removed from V and 5 bases from J, the gap between germline ends came to 9 bases. The CDR3 is made up of 14 amino acids. CDR1 and CDR2 from the germline V gene are SGHRS and YFSETQ. CDR3 DNA sequence: TGCGCCAGCAGCTTGGGGTTCCCACACAATGAGCAGTTCTTC. Protein product: CASSLGFPHNEQFF.

V gene TRBV7-2 combines with J gene TRBJ2-1, with no clear D. CDR1 is SGHTA and CDR2 is FQGNSA in the germline V gene. Trimming removed 7 bases at V and 4 bases at J, with 14 bases between. CDR3 length: 14 residues. The CDR3, as DNA: TGTGCCAGCATCAGAGGTCCAGAGTACAATGAGCAGTTCTTC. This gives the protein CASIRGPEYNEQFF.

V and J are TRBV2 and TRBJ1-2, with D possibly being TRBD1 (6 bases). Deletions cut 5 bases from V and 7 bases from J, with 14 bases between. The CDR3 sequence is 13 residues long. Germline loops: CDR1 SNHLY, CDR2 FYNNEI. CDR3 residues: CASSLTGPLGYTF. CDR3 DNA sequence: TGTGCCAGCAGTCTGACAGGACCCCTTGGCTACACCTTC.

This clonotype came up a few times. The chain links TRBV20-1 to TRBJ1-1; D not resolved. Germline V CDR1 and CDR2: DFQATT, SNEGSKA (reference sequence). Trimming removed 3 bases from V and 1 base from J, with 6 bases in between. This CDR3 is 12 amino acids long. CDR3 nucleotide sequence: TGCAGTGCTAGTGGTAGGAACACTGAAGCTTTCTTT. Translated: CSASGRNTEAFF.

A word on this clonotype: Relative to the germline gene, one junction end is altered; a read error may explain this. This chain connects TRBV7-2 to TRBJ1-4; D call uncertain. Germline loops: CDR1 SGHTA, CDR2 FQGNSA. The CDR3 runs 14 residues. The CDR3 loop is CASSFATANEKLFF. In DNA form, the CDR3 reads TGTGCCAGCAGCTTTGCGACCGCCAATGAGAAACTGTTTTTT.

V gene TRBV19 combines with J gene TRBJ2-5; 7 nucleotides line up with TRBD1. This CDR3 has 15 residues. Per germline, CDR1 LNHDA and CDR2 SQIVND (reference sequence). The V segment lost 9 bases and the J segment 7 bases; nucleotides outside the gene matches: 17. The CDR3 loop reads CASSLHQDRSTTQYF. CDR3 coding DNA: TGTGCCAGCTCGCTCCATCAGGACAGGTCTACGACCCAGTACTTC.